This T cell receptor beta chain was sequenced in a study of blood T cell repertoires in COVID-19. In the authors' workflow: Scientists estimated how many nucleated cells there were by amplifying reference gene primers. The protocol was immunoSEQ multiplex PCR, while the TCRdb copy is restricted to in-frame clones and leaves out a portion. The V and J calls and the clone size are those of that table, but D and trimming were determined from the DNA. The table lists some 76,000 clones, 80% to 90% of them singletons. Germline lookup yields CDR1 ENHRY and CDR2 SYGVKD. The CDR3 has 12 residues. The V gene lost 4 bases and the J gene lost 7 bases, with 8 bases spanning the gap. This clone has only one observation.

This chain uses TRBV10-3 with TRBJ1-5; D is perhaps TRBD1 (6 bases). The sample was peripheral blood. The TCR originated in a man aged 55 to 69 with acute or convalescent COVID-19. CDR3 nucleotides: TGTGCCATCAGTGGGACAGACCAGCCCCAGCATTTT. It encodes CAISGTDQPQHF.